This note documents a single T cell receptor beta chain sequence. Its target is unknown. The data were taken from a study of radiotherapy plus CTLA-4 blockade in lung cancer. Study as a whole: Approximately 18% of patients responded objectively, and 31% achieved disease control.

The table came from immunoSEQ multiplex PCR; TCRdb's copy has only in-frame clones and leaves some out. The sample carries some 87,000 clones, approximately 82% recorded once. Focal radiation and CTLA-4 blockade (ipilimumab) were tested in chemo-refractory metastatic non-small-cell lung cancer patients. Looked up from germline, CDR1 is DFQATT and CDR2 is SNEGSKA (reference sequence). This CDR3 has 11 residues. The V end lost 8 bases, the J end lost 2 bases, and 8 bases lay between the germline ends. Overall study findings and caveats: The best predictor of response was reported to be early blood T cell clone dynamics, with interferon-beta. TCR clones originating in tumors grew in number in blood after radiotherapy plus ipilimumab.

The TCR originated in a human donor with non-small cell lung cancer that progressed on radiotherapy plus ipilimumab. The chain carries TRBV20-1 and TRBJ2-3, with TRBD1 as a possible D gene (5 bases). Sequencing used peripheral blood, obtained from a patient treated with radiotherapy plus ipilimumab. Here the CDR3 DNA reads TGCAGTTTGGGGCCCACAGATACGCAGTATTTT. This sequence encodes CSLGPTDTQYF.